The sequence of this T cell receptor (beta chain) was determined in a study of breast tumors, draining lymph nodes, adjacent tissues. One entry per CDR3 protein results from TCRdb running MiXCR on the multiplex PCR reads. The sample yields fewer than 300,000 distinct CDR3 sequences, about 34% seen once. This clonotype has ten or more counts. CDR3 length equals 13 residues. Trimming removed 4 bases from V and 5 bases from J, with 13 bases in between. Germline CDR1 and CDR2: SGHRS and YFSETQ. The lymph nodes were axillary draining lymph nodes from breast cancer patients. Sequencing was carried out using axillary lymph node tissue. This clonotype was obtained from a female donor with breast cancer. Some clones in this sample may be carry-over from other donors' samples. The V call is TRBV5-1, the J call TRBJ2-7, with D perhaps TRBD1 (6 bases). The CDR3 protein is CASSTGQIHEQYF. The CDR3 nucleotides are TGCGCCAGCAGCACCGGACAGATCCACGAGCAGTACTTC.